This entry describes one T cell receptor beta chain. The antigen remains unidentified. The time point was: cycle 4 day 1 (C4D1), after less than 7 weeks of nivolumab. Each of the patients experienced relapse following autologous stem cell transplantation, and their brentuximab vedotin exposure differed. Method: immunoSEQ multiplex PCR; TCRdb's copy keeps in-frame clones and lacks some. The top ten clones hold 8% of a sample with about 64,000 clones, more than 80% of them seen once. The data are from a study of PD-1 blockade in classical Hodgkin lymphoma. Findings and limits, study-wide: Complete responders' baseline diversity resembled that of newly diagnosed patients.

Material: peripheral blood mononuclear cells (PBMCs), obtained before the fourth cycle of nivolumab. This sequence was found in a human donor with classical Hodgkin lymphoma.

The CDR3 sequence is CASSYGLAVAKNIQYF. As DNA, the CDR3 is TGTGCCAGCAGTTACGGTCTAGCGGTAGCCAAAAACATTCAGTACTTC. The chain joins TRBV6-5 to TRBJ2-4, with 7 nucleotides matching TRBD2. The CDR3 runs 16 residues. With 2 bases clipped from V and 0 bases from J, the junction kept 4 bases outside the gene matches. The V gene's germline CDR1 is MNHEY and CDR2 SVGAGI.